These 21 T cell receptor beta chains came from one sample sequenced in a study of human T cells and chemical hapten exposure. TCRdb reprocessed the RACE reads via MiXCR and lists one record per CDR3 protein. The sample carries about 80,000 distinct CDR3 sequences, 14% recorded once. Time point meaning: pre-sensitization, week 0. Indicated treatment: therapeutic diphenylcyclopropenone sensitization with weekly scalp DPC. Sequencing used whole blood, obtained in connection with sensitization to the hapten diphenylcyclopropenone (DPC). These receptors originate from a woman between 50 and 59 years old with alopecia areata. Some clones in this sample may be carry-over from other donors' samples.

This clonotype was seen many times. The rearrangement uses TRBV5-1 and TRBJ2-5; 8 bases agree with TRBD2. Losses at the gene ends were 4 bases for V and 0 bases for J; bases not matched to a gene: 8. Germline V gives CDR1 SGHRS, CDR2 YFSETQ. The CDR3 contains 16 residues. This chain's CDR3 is CASSVSLAGYQETQYF. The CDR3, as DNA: TGCGCCAGCAGCGTGAGTCTAGCGGGCTACCAAGAGACCCAGTACTTC.

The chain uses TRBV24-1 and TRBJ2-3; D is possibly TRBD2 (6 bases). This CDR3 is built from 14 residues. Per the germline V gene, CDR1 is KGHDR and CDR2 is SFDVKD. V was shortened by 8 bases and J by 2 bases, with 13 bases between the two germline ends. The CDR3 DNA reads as TGTGCCACCATGGCCGGGGGTGACACAGATACGCAGTATTTT. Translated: CATMAGGDTDTQYF.

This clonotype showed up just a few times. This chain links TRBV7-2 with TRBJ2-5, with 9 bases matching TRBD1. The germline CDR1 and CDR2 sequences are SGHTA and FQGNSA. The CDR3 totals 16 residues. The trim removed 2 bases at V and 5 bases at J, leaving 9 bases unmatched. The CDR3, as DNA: TGTGCCAGCAGCTTATGGGGAGGGACAGGGAAGGAGACCCAGTACTTC. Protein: CASSLWGGTGKETQYF.

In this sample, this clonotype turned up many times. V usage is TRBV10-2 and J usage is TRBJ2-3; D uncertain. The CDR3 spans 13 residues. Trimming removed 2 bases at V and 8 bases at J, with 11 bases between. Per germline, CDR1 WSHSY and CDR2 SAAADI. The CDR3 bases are TGCGCCAGCAGTGAGGCCCCCGGCGCTACGCAGTATTTT. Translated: CASSEAPGATQYF.

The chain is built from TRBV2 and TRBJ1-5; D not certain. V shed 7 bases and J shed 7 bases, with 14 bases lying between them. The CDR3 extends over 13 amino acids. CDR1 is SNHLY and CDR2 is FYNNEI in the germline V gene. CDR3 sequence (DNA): TGTGCCAGCATGGTGATCCTCGGGCAGCCCCAGCATTTT. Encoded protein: CASMVILGQPQHF.

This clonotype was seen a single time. For the CDR3, the DNA is TGTGCCAGCAGCCAAGGTTTCGGAGGCGGTTATCAGCCCCAGCATTTT. Its protein is CASSQGFGGGYQPQHF. J is TRBJ1-5 and V is TRBV3-1; D is uncertain. This CDR3 has 16 amino acids. V was shortened by 1 base and J by 5 bases, with 15 bases between the two germline ends. Germline assignment: CDR1 LGHDT and CDR2 YNNKEL (reference sequence).

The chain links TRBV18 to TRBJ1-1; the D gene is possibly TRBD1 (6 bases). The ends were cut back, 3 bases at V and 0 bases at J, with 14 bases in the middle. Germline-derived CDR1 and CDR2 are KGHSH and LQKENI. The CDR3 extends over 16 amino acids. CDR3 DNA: TGTGCCAGCTCACCTTCTAGACAGGTTATGAACACTGAAGCTTTCTTT. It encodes CASSPSRQVMNTEAFF.

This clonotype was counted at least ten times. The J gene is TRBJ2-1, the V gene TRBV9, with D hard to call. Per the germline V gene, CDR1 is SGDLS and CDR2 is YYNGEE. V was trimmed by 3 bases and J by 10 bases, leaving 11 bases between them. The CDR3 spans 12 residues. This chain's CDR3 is CASSAGREEQFF. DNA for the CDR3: TGTGCCAGCAGCGCCGGCCGTGAGGAGCAGTTCTTC.

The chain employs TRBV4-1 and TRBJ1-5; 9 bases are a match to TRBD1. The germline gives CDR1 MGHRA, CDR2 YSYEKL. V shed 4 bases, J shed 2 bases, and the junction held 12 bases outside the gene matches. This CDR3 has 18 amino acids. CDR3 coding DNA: TGCGCCAGCAGCCTAGGACAGGGGCCTGATATCGGCAATCAGCCCCAGCATTTT. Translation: CASSLGQGPDIGNQPQHF.

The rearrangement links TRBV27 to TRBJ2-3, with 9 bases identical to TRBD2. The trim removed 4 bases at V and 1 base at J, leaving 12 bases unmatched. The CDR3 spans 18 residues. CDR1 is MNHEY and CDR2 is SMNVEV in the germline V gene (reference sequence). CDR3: CASSSRPLAGGGTDTQYF. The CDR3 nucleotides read TGTGCCAGCAGTTCCCGCCCTCTCGCGGGAGGGGGCACAGATACGCAGTATTTT.

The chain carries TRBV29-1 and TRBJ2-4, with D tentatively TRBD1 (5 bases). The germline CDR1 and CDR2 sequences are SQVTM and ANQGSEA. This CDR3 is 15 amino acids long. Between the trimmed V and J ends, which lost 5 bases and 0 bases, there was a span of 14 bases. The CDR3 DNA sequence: TGCAGCGTTTCGACAGTGATACTAGCCAAAAACATTCAGTACTTC. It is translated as CSVSTVILAKNIQYF. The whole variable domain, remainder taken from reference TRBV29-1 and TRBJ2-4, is SAVISQKPSRDICQRGTSLTIQCQVDSQVTMMFWYRQQPGQSLTLIATANQGSEATYESGFVIDKFPISRPNLTFSTLTVSNMSPEDSSIYLCSVSTVILAKNIQYFGAGTRLSVL.

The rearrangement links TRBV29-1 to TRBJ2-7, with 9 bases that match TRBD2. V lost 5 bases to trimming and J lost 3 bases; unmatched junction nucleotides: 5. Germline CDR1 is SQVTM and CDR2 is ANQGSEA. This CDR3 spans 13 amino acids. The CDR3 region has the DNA TGCAGCGTTAAGGGACTAGCTTTCTACGAGCAGTACTTC. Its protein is CSVKGLAFYEQYF.

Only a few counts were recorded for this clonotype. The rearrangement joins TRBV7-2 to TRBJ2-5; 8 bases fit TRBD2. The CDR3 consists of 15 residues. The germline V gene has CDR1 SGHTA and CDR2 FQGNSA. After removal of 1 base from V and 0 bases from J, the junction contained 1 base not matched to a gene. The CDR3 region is CASSLVSGDQETQYF. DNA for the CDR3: TGTGCCAGCAGCTTAGTTAGCGGGGACCAAGAGACCCAGTACTTC.

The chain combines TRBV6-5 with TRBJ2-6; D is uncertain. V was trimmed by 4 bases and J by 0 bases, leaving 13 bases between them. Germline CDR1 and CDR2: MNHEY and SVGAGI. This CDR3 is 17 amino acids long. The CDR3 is CASSWLTLRSGANVLTF. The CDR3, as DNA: TGTGCCAGCAGTTGGCTGACCCTTCGCTCTGGGGCCAACGTCCTGACTTTC.

The CDR3 loop is CASSPGGDSLLGFGYTF. CDR3 DNA: TGTGCCAGCAGCCCCGGCGGGGACAGCCTTTTGGGGTTTGGCTACACCTTC. The rearrangement joins TRBV7-2 to TRBJ1-2; 7 bases agree with TRBD1. Germline V gene sequence: CDR1 SGHTA, CDR2 FQGNSA. The CDR3 has 17 residues. The J segment lost 7 bases and the V segment lost 5 bases, leaving 19 bases of the junction unmatched.

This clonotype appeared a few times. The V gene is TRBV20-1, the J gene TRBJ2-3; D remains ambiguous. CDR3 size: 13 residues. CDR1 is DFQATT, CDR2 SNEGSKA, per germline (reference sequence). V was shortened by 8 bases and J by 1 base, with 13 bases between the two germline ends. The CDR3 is CSPLRKGTDTQYF. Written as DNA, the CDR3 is TGCAGTCCCCTAAGGAAGGGCACAGATACGCAGTATTTT.

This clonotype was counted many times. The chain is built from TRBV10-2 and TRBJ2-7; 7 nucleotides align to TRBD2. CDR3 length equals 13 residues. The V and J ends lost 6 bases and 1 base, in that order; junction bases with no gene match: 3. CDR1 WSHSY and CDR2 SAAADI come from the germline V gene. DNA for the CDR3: TGCGCCAGCAGGGCGGGAGAGTCCTACGAGCAGTACTTC. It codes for CASRAGESYEQYF.

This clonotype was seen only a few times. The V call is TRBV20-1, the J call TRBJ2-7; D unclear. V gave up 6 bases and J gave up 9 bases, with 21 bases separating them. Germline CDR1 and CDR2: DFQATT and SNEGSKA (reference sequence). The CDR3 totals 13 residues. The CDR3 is CSASSLVSGRQYF. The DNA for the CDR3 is TGCAGTGCATCATCCTTGGTTTCTGGGCGGCAGTACTTC.

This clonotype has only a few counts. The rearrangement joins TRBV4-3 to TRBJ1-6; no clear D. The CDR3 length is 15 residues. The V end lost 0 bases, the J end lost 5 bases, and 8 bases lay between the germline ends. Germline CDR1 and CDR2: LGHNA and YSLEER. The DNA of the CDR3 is TGCGCCAGCAGCCAAGATTGGGCAGATAATTCACCCCTCCACTTT. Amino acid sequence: CASSQDWADNSPLHF.

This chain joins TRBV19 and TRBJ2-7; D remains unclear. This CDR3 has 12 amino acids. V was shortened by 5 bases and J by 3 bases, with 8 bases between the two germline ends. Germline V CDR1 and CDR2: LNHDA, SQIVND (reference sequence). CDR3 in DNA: TGTGCCAGTAGTGCCGGTTTCTACGAGCAGTACTTC. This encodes CASSAGFYEQYF.

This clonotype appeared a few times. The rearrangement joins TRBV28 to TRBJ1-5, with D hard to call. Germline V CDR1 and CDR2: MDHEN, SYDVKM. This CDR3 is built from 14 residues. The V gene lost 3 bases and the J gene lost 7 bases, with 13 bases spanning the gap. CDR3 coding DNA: TGTGCCAGCAGTTTCTCTTACCCGGGGCAGCCCCAGCATTTT. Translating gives CASSFSYPGQPQHF.